Included here is one T cell receptor beta chain sequence, with context. The antigen is not known. This sample is part of a study of cytomegalovirus exposure and HLA in healthy donors. The PCR contained 60 Vbeta and 13 Jbeta primers. Clones were read by immunoSEQ multiplex PCR, and TCRdb kept only the in-frame ones, dropping some. This sample yields about 160,000 clones, of which about 81% are seen a single time; 1.5% to 2% belongs to the top ten. Those who donated were healthy bone marrow donors. J lost 4 bases, V lost 0 bases, and 6 bases had no gene match. Germline values: CDR1 SGHVS, CDR2 FQNEAQ. This CDR3 is built from 16 residues. Study-wide findings and caveats: HLA alleles showed associations with some 17,000 TCR beta sequences in a later analysis, at a 0.05 false discovery rate. In terms of immune exposure information, only CMV serostatus was available.

The chain is built from TRBV7-8 and TRBJ2-1; 7 bases align to TRBD2. The TCR was taken from a woman under 30 in good health and CMV-seronegative. The sequencing sample was made of PBMCs. The CDR3 here is CASSLARASGYNEQFF. DNA for the CDR3: TGTGCCAGCAGCTTAGCTCGGGCTAGCGGATACAATGAGCAGTTCTTC.